This T cell receptor (beta chain) came from a study of T cells in Graves' hyperthyroidism and ophthalmopathy. CDR1 and CDR2 from the germline V gene are MNHNS and SASEGT. The V end lost 6 bases, the J end lost 2 bases, and 14 bases lay between the germline ends. CDR3 length: 16 residues. The table lists this clonotype with many counts. The antigen is not known. Study-wide findings and caveats: Most expanded thyroid clonotypes above 0.001 recurred in blood.

There were TCR beta CDR3 regions amplified from RNA transcripts. The HTBI primer set was used in a first-round RT-PCR of the TCR CDR3. TCRdb ran MiXCR on the multiplex PCR reads and lists one entry per CDR3 protein. The table includes around 110,000 distinct CDR3 sequences, more than 15% detected once. The chain couples TRBV6-1 to TRBJ2-6; tentatively, D is TRBD1 (5 bases). The sample was blood. This TCR was sampled from a woman in her 50s with Graves' hyperthyroidism. DNA for the CDR3: TGTGCCAGCAGCACTGCCCCAGGGCCTGGGGCCAACGTCCTGACTTTC. This translates into CASSTAPGPGANVLTF.